The entry that follows covers one T cell receptor beta chain sequence. The data derive from a study of Graves' ophthalmopathy and Graves' hyperthyroidism. The wider study: No treatment had been given when peripheral blood was collected at initial diagnosis.

The V gene's germline CDR1 is LGHNT and CDR2 FRNRAP. V shed 5 bases and J shed 8 bases, with 18 bases lying between them. The CDR3 contains 14 residues. Using RNA transcripts, the TCR beta CDR3 regions were amplified. HTBI primers served in a first-round RT-PCR, which a second-round multiplex PCR followed. TCRdb fed the multiplex PCR reads into MiXCR, producing one record per CDR3 protein. The sample has about 150,000 distinct CDR3 sequences, less than 45% seen once. Sequences were obtained from peripheral blood. This clonotype originated in a woman between 35 and 50 years old with Graves' ophthalmopathy. The V call is TRBV12-5, the J call TRBJ1-2; D unresolved. CDR3: CASGPPTWGQGYTF. DNA for the CDR3: TGTGCTAGTGGTCCGCCTACGTGGGGTCAAGGCTACACCTTC.